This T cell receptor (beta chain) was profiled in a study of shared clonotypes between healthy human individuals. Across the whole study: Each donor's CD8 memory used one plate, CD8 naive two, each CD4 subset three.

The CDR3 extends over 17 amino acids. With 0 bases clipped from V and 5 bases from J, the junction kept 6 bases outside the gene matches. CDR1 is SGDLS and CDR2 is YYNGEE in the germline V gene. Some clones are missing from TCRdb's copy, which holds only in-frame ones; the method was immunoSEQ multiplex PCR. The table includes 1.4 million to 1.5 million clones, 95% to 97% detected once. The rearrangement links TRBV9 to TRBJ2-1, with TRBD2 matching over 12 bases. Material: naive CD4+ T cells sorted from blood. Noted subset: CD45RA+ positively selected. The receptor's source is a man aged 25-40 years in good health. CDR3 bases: TGTGCCAGCAGCGTAGGTCCCCGACTAGCGGGAGACAATGAGCAGTTCTTC. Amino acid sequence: CASSVGPRLAGDNEQFF.